This T cell receptor beta chain was sequenced in a study of control samples from healthy donors and cancer patients. Trimming removed 5 bases from V and 0 bases from J, with 13 bases in between. The CDR3 is 15 amino acids. CDR1 and CDR2 (germline): ENHRY, SYGVKD. This table comes from immunoSEQ multiplex PCR, and its TCRdb copy is limited to in-frame clones, with some not included. Of about 94,000 clones listed, 90% were seen once; the top ten hold 3% to 4.5%. Sequenced sample: blood. The sequence came from a woman aged 18-29 years in good health. The chain carries TRBV10-3 and TRBJ1-1; D remains ambiguous. The CDR3 DNA reads as TGTGCCATCAGTTTCGACGGAATGATGAACACTGAAGCTTTCTTT. Translation gives CAISFDGMMNTEAFF.